The 32 T cell receptor beta chains reported below all come from one sample, sequenced in a study of blood T cell repertoires in COVID-19. Sequenced by immunoSEQ multiplex PCR; TCRdb stores in-frame clones only, minus some. The sample lists around 430,000 clones, more than 75% occurring once. The specimen was PBMCs or T cells enriched from blood (not recorded which). These receptors came from a woman aged 45-59 years who had recovered from COVID-19.

This chain links TRBV2 with TRBJ2-7, with a possible D match to TRBD1 (6 bases). V lost 10 bases and J lost 3, with 13 bases in between. CDR3 size: 12 residues. Germline V gene data show CDR1 as SNHLY and CDR2 as FYNNEI. CDR3: CATHRVDYEQYF. CDR3 nucleotide sequence: TGTGCCACCCACAGGGTTGACTACGAGCAGTACTTC.

The V and J genes are TRBV2 and TRBJ1-1, with 9 bases fitting TRBD1. In germline, CDR1 is SNHLY, CDR2 FYNNEI. The CDR3 extends over 16 amino acids. V was pared by 6 bases and J by 2 bases, with 10 bases of the junction left unmatched. Here the CDR3 DNA reads TGTGCCAGCAGAGGCTACAGGGGGCGCTTTAACACTGAAGCTTTCTTT. Amino acids: CASRGYRGRFNTEAFF.

The chain links TRBV7-9 to TRBJ1-2; 9 bases are shared with TRBD1. Germline trimming cut 5 bases from V and 8 bases from J; bases unmatched to any gene: 9. There are 14 residues in the CDR3. The germline V gene has CDR1 SEHNR and CDR2 FQNEAQ (reference sequence). DNA of the CDR3: TGTGCCAGCAGCGCAAAGACAGGGGGATACGGCTACACCTTC. Translation gives CASSAKTGGYGYTF.

This chain uses TRBV27 with TRBJ1-6, with D perhaps matching TRBD1 (6 bases). Germline V gives CDR1 MNHEY, CDR2 SMNVEV (reference sequence). The CDR3 is made up of 14 amino acids. V lost 5 bases and J lost 7, with 12 bases in between. CDR3 sequence (DNA): TGTGCCAGCAGTAACCGAGACAGGAATTCACCCCTCCACTTT. Translation gives CASSNRDRNSPLHF.

The CDR3 here is CASSQATVKNPTNEKLFF. The CDR3 DNA sequence: TGCGCCAGCAGCCAAGCTACAGTCAAAAATCCAACTAATGAAAAACTGTTTTTT. The chain employs TRBV4-1 and TRBJ1-4; D gene ambiguous. V was trimmed by 1 base and J by 0 bases, leaving 15 bases between them. This CDR3 has 18 residues. CDR1 is MGHRA and CDR2 is YSYEKL in the germline V gene.

This sequence joins TRBV4-3 and TRBJ2-3; TRBD1 matches 9 bases. J lost 4 bases, V lost 3 bases, and 5 bases had no gene match. This CDR3 region has 15 residues. The germline V gene encodes CDR1 LGHNA and CDR2 YSLEER. The CDR3: CASSQGTGFADTQYF. The CDR3 bases are TGCGCCAGCAGCCAGGGGACAGGGTTTGCAGATACGCAGTATTTT.

This clone was seen only a few times. This chain joins TRBV2 and TRBJ2-5; 7 bases are shared with TRBD2. The junction had 10 bases not matched to a gene; V was cut back by 6 bases and J by 3 bases. Germline-derived CDR1 and CDR2 are SNHLY and FYNNEI. The CDR3 has 15 amino acids. CDR3 nucleotides: TGTGCCAGCAGGAGGACTAGGGACGGAGAAGAGACCCAGTACTTC. The encoded protein is CASRRTRDGEETQYF.

In DNA form, the CDR3 reads TGTGCCAGCAGCCTCGATAGGGGGAAGCAGTACTTC. Translated, it gives CASSLDRGKQYF. The chain combines TRBV7-6 with TRBJ2-7, with D possibly TRBD1 on 6 matching bases. The CDR3 contains 12 residues. V was cut by 5 bases and J by 8 bases, with 13 bases left in between. Germline V lookup: CDR1 SGHVS, CDR2 FNYEAQ.

This chain uses TRBV12-3 or TRBV12-4 with TRBJ2-7, with TRBD2 matching over 8 bases. Trimming cost V 2 bases and J 4 bases; bases outside gene matches: 1. The CDR3 length is 13 residues. DNA of the CDR3: TGTGCCAGCAGTTTACGCGGGGGGTACGAGCAGTACTTC. The encoded protein is CASSLRGGYEQYF.

The rearrangement joins TRBV2 to TRBJ1-5; TRBD1 matches at 7 bases. J was trimmed by 3 bases and V by 7 bases; bases with no gene match: 9. The CDR3 has 15 amino acids. CDR1 and CDR2 from the germline V gene are SNHLY and FYNNEI. In DNA form, the CDR3 reads TGTGCCAGCACCCTAGGGGGACAGCCCAATCAGCCCCAGCATTTT. This codes for CASTLGGQPNQPQHF.

This chain uses TRBV2 with TRBJ2-5; D might be TRBD2 (5 bases). The germline V gene has CDR1 SNHLY and CDR2 FYNNEI. V was cut by 2 bases and J by 5 bases, with 18 bases left in between. The CDR3 extends over 16 amino acids. CDR3 protein: CASSEMGGGVGETQYF. The CDR3 DNA is TGTGCCAGCAGTGAAATGGGCGGAGGAGTAGGGGAGACCCAGTACTTC.

The rearrangement joins TRBV6-5 to TRBJ1-1, with TRBD1 matching over 9 bases. Germline V gene lookup returns CDR1 MNHEY and CDR2 SVGAGI. This CDR3 spans 12 amino acids. J lost 10 bases, V lost 6 bases, and 6 bases had no gene match. The CDR3 nucleotides are TGTGCCAGCAGGGACAGGGACAGGGCAGCTTTCTTT. Encoded protein: CASRDRDRAAFF.

This rearrangement joins TRBV5-4 to TRBJ1-2; D remains ambiguous. Trimming took 5 bases from V and 1 from J, leaving 9 bases between them. This CDR3 comprises 13 residues. Germline assignment: CDR1 SGHNT and CDR2 YYREEE (reference sequence). The CDR3 bases are TGTGCCAGCAGAATACACGATAACTATGGCTACACCTTC. Its protein is CASRIHDNYGYTF.

There are a few counts of this clone. The chain links TRBV4-2 to TRBJ1-1; tentative D call: TRBD1 (6 bases). CDR3 length equals 20 residues. Trimming left V 4 bases short and J 4 bases short, with 31 bases between. Per the germline V gene, CDR1 is LGHNA and CDR2 is YNFKEQ. The CDR3 region has the DNA TGTGCCAGCAGCCGAACCCCTATCGGGGGGCGCAGTCGGTTGGTCACTGAAGCTTTCTTT. This translates into CASSRTPIGGRSRLVTEAFF.

The chain uses TRBV6-2 or TRBV6-3 and TRBJ2-7; 7 bases are a match to TRBD1. Germline CDR1 reads MNHEY; CDR2 reads SVGEGT. The CDR3 is 16 amino acids. V shed 6 bases and J 1 base; nucleotides not matched to a gene: 12. Written as DNA, the CDR3 is TGTGCCAGCAGCCCTCTTTCTTACAGGGGTTCCTACGAGCAGTACTTC. Translating it yields CASSPLSYRGSYEQYF.

The chain links TRBV5-1 to TRBJ2-7; 7 bases align to TRBD2. Germline V CDR1 and CDR2: SGHRS, YFSETQ. CDR3 length: 15 residues. With 2 bases clipped from V and 5 bases from J, the junction kept 10 bases outside the gene matches. The CDR3 region is CASSFYPGGGNEQYF. The CDR3 DNA is TGCGCCAGCAGCTTCTATCCGGGGGGAGGCAACGAGCAGTACTTC.

This chain links TRBV4-1 with TRBJ2-6; 7 bases line up with TRBD2. Germline V lookup: CDR1 MGHRA, CDR2 YSYEKL. Trimming at V came to 4 bases and at J to 2 bases, leaving 8 bases not matched to a gene. CDR3 size: 17 residues. The CDR3 DNA reads as TGCGCCAGCAGCCTCCAAGGGGCGGGGGCTGGGGCCAACGTCCTGACTTTC. Protein product: CASSLQGAGAGANVLTF.

The chain employs TRBV14 and TRBJ1-1; no firm D call. Germline loops: CDR1 SGHDN, CDR2 FVKESK. Between the trimmed V and J ends, which lost 2 bases and 6 bases, there was a span of 16 bases. The CDR3 contains 15 residues. The CDR3 DNA reads as TGTGCCAGCAGCCAAAACCCCACCATAGTGGCTGAAGCTTTCTTT. It translates to CASSQNPTIVAEAFF.

The chain recombines TRBV11-2 with TRBJ1-1; possible D gene TRBD1, 6 bases. V was clipped by 4 bases and J by 1 base, with 10 bases between them. CDR1 is SGHAT and CDR2 is FQNNGV in the germline V gene. The length of the CDR3 is 14 residues. This CDR3 is CASSWGGPNTEAFF. DNA for the CDR3: TGTGCCAGCAGCTGGGGGGGGCCGAACACTGAAGCTTTCTTT.

CDR3 nucleotides: TGTGCCAGCAGTCCCGGGACTGTTTGGGACACCATATATTTT. Its translation is CASSPGTVWDTIYF. The rearrangement links TRBV28 to TRBJ1-3; perhaps TRBD1 as D (5 bases). The V end was cut by 5 bases, the J end by 8 bases, with 16 bases between. This CDR3 contains 14 residues. The germline V gene encodes CDR1 MDHEN and CDR2 SYDVKM.

Only one count was recorded for this clone. This chain joins TRBV18 and TRBJ1-6; 8 bases agree with TRBD1. Germline CDR1 and CDR2: KGHSH and LQKENI. V dropped 0 bases and J dropped 9; count of bases not matched to a gene: 1. There are 14 residues in the CDR3. CDR3: CASSPPDRASPLHF. Written as DNA, the CDR3 is TGTGCCAGCTCACCACCGGACAGGGCTTCACCCCTCCACTTT.

The chain couples TRBV5-1 to TRBJ1-6, with D unresolved. Trimming removed 3 bases at V and 5 bases at J, with 12 bases between. Germline V gives CDR1 SGHRS, CDR2 YFSETQ. The CDR3 consists of 15 residues. The DNA of the CDR3 is TGCGCCAGCAGCTGGTCGGGAGTCGATAATTCACCCCTCCACTTT. Its protein is CASSWSGVDNSPLHF.

V gene TRBV9 combines with J gene TRBJ1-5; no firm D call. Trimming took 1 base from V and 4 from J, leaving 9 bases between them. The CDR3 is made up of 14 amino acids. CDR1 and CDR2 from the germline V gene are SGDLS and YYNGEE. The DNA of the CDR3 is TGTGCCAGCAGCGTAAGCGACGGTAATCAGCCCCAGCATTTT. Its translation is CASSVSDGNQPQHF.

V is TRBV3-1 (or the pseudogene TRBV3-2) and J is TRBJ1-6; TRBD1 agrees at 7 bases. V was pared by 2 bases and J by 5 bases, with 6 bases of the junction left unmatched. This CDR3 region has 16 residues. In germline, CDR1 is LGHDT, CDR2 YNNKEL (reference sequence). As DNA, the CDR3 is TGTGCCAGCAGCCAACGACAGGGACGGGATAATTCACCCCTCCACTTT. Its translation: CASSQRQGRDNSPLHF.

This clone occurred a few times. This sequence joins TRBV25-1 and TRBJ1-3, with D unresolved. The V gene's germline CDR1 is MGHDK and CDR2 SYGVNS. Between the trimmed V and J ends, which lost 3 bases and 3 bases, there was a span of 9 bases. CDR3 size: 14 residues. The CDR3 DNA reads TGTGCCAGCAGTGACCCGGGAGTTGGAAACACCATATATTTT. Encoded protein: CASSDPGVGNTIYF.

The CDR3: CATSRDPGSSYEQYF. The CDR3, as DNA: TGTGCCACCAGCAGAGACCCTGGGAGCTCCTACGAGCAGTACTTC. V gene TRBV15 combines with J gene TRBJ2-7, with D possibly matching TRBD2 (5 bases). Trimming removed 0 bases at V and 0 bases at J, with 9 bases between. Germline CDR1 reads LNHNV; CDR2 reads YYDKDF (reference sequence). CDR3 length equals 15 residues.

The gene calls are TRBV5-4 and TRBJ2-7, with D possibly TRBD1 on 5 matching bases. This CDR3 spans 16 amino acids. Per the germline V gene, CDR1 is SGHNT and CDR2 is YYREEE (reference sequence). V was shortened by 1 base and J by 2 bases, with 16 bases between the two germline ends. The CDR3: CASSLRAGWTTYEQYF. The DNA of the CDR3 is TGTGCCAGCAGCTTGCGTGCTGGATGGACAACCTACGAGCAGTACTTC.

The chain joins TRBV5-4 to TRBJ2-7, with 7 bases lining up with TRBD1. The CDR3 totals 15 residues. Germline V gene lookup returns CDR1 SGHNT and CDR2 YYREEE (reference sequence). Germline trimming cut 5 bases from V and 0 bases from J; bases unmatched to any gene: 8. CDR3 sequence: CASSSPTGASYEQYF. In nucleotides, the CDR3 is TGTGCCAGCAGTAGCCCCACAGGGGCCTCCTACGAGCAGTACTTC.

The rearrangement links TRBV2 to TRBJ1-5; TRBD1 is a possible D gene (6 bases). The CDR3 totals 13 residues. Trimming took 8 bases from V and 3 from J, leaving 11 bases between them. Germline CDR1 SNHLY, CDR2 FYNNEI. The CDR3 is CASAGDTNQPQHF. The CDR3 nucleotides are TGTGCCAGCGCGGGGGACACCAATCAGCCCCAGCATTTT.

The chain joins TRBV11-2 to TRBJ2-3, with 8 bases matching TRBD2. This CDR3 has 14 residues. Looked up from germline, CDR1 is SGHAT and CDR2 is FQNNGV. Trimming took 5 bases from V and 4 from J; bases not matched to a gene: 5. This chain's CDR3 is CASSPRGGADTQYF. CDR3 coding DNA: TGTGCCAGCAGCCCCCGGGGGGGCGCAGATACGCAGTATTTT.

This clone was seen only a few times. The genes are TRBV4-1 and TRBJ1-5, with D tentatively TRBD1 (5 bases). This CDR3 contains 16 residues. Germline CDR1 MGHRA, CDR2 YSYEKL. The V end was cut by 0 bases, the J end by 4 bases, with 13 bases between. Here the CDR3 reads CASSQDGVPGNQPQHF. The CDR3 nucleotides read TGCGCCAGCAGCCAAGATGGGGTCCCAGGGAATCAGCCCCAGCATTTT.

The V and J genes are TRBV27 and TRBJ2-7; 9 bases align to TRBD1. Trimming at V came to 2 bases and at J to 7 bases, leaving 3 bases not matched to a gene. This CDR3 has 13 amino acids. Looked up from germline, CDR1 is MNHEY and CDR2 is SMNVEV (reference sequence). The CDR3, as DNA: TGTGCCAGCAGTTTAGGGACAGGGTGGGAGCAGTACTTC. It codes for CASSLGTGWEQYF.